This entry lists 8 T cell receptor beta chains sequenced from one sample in a study of cytomegalovirus exposure and HLA in healthy donors. Produced via immunoSEQ multiplex PCR; TCRdb's table is partial and in-frame only. The sample includes about 130,000 clones, around 80% of them seen just once. The sample comprised PBMCs. The receptor source for this set is a man between 25 and 39 years old in good health and CMV-seropositive.

V gene TRBV11-2 combines with J gene TRBJ2-5; D is unclear. Deletions cut 1 base from V and 0 bases from J, with 9 bases between. The CDR3 sequence is 15 residues long. Germline assignment: CDR1 SGHAT and CDR2 FQNNGV. The CDR3 reads CASSLGLSDQETQYF. CDR3 in DNA: TGTGCCAGCAGCTTAGGATTGTCAGACCAAGAGACCCAGTACTTC.

There are a few counts of this clone. The chain combines TRBV28 with TRBJ1-6, with 7 bases matching TRBD1. V lost 6 bases and J lost 11; bases outside the gene matches: 16. The CDR3 is 16 residues long. Germline V gene data show CDR1 as MDHEN and CDR2 as SYDVKM. The CDR3 is CASSSLGDRAFTPLHF. The CDR3 coding sequence is TGTGCCAGCAGCTCATTGGGGGACAGAGCCTTCACACCCCTCCACTTT.

The chain combines TRBV18 with TRBJ1-1, with unresolved D. Germline lookup yields CDR1 KGHSH and CDR2 LQKENI. Trimming left V 6 bases short and J 1 base short, with 9 bases between. This CDR3 region has 13 residues. The CDR3 nucleotides are TGTGCCAGCTCCGAGGTGGGGAACACTGAAGCTTTCTTT. Residues: CASSEVGNTEAFF.

The chain combines TRBV19 with TRBJ2-7; 7 nucleotides align to TRBD1. V trimming: 4 bases; J trimming: 1 base; junction bases outside the gene matches: 4. Germline CDR1 is LNHDA and CDR2 is SQIVND (reference sequence). This CDR3 has 14 residues. The CDR3 bases are TGTGCCAGTAGTAACAGGGGACGATCCTACGAGCAGTACTTC. The encoded protein is CASSNRGRSYEQYF.

This clone was recorded a few times. The CDR3 loop reads CASSLAGTSGNNEQFF. CDR3 sequence (DNA): TGTGCCAGCAGCTTAGCCGGGACTAGCGGAAACAATGAGCAGTTCTTC. The V gene is TRBV7-9, the J gene TRBJ2-1; the match to TRBD2 covers 11 bases. This CDR3 spans 16 amino acids. V lost 0 bases and J lost 5; bases outside the gene matches: 3. Germline CDR1 is SEHNR and CDR2 is FQNEAQ (reference sequence).

CDR3 coding DNA: TGTGCCAGCAGTCGCGGGGTGGATCAGCCCCAGCATTTT. Translation: CASSRGVDQPQHF. This chain uses TRBV6-1 with TRBJ1-5; D remains unclear. The CDR3 covers 13 residues. V lost 5 bases, J lost 5 bases, and 10 bases lay in between. From germline, CDR1 is MNHNS and CDR2 SASEGT.

The rearrangement uses TRBV11-2 and TRBJ1-2, with TRBD1 as a possible D gene (6 bases). V lost 5 bases, J lost 1 base, and 17 bases lay in between. The germline V gene encodes CDR1 SGHAT and CDR2 FQNNGV. The CDR3 loop spans 16 amino acids. The CDR3, as DNA: TGTGCCAGCAGCCTGGACAGCCTACCTTTTAACTATGGCTACACCTTC. It is translated as CASSLDSLPFNYGYTF.

The chain has TRBV25-1 and TRBJ1-4, with D unclear. The CDR3 is 15 residues long. With 4 bases removed from V and 8 bases from J, the gap between germline ends came to 17 bases. Germline CDR1 is MGHDK and CDR2 is SYGVNS. The CDR3 sequence: CASSAPGGRWEKLFF. The DNA for the CDR3 is TGTGCCAGCAGTGCCCCGGGAGGGAGGTGGGAAAAACTGTTTTTT.